The 15 T cell receptor beta chains in this list originate from one sample, sequenced in a study of OX40 agonist ivuxolimab in advanced cancers. Clones were read by immunoSEQ multiplex PCR, and TCRdb kept only the in-frame ones, dropping some. The sample carries under 20,000 clones, about nine tenths recorded once. Sequences were derived from CD4+ or CD8+ T cells sorted from blood, sampled in a trial of the OX40 agonist ivuxolimab. The receptors were gathered from an adult with an advanced solid tumor such as melanoma, head and neck, liver or kidney cancer.

V and J are TRBV19 and TRBJ2-7, with 8 bases that match TRBD1. CDR1 is LNHDA and CDR2 is SQIVND in the germline V gene (reference sequence). This CDR3 contains 14 residues. J lost 3 bases, V lost 6 bases, and 7 bases had no gene match. CDR3 sequence reads: CASSYRGAIYEQYF. In nucleotides, the CDR3 is TGTGCCAGTAGCTACAGGGGGGCGATCTACGAGCAGTACTTC.

V usage is TRBV19 and J usage is TRBJ1-2; 7 bases align to TRBD1. Germline values: CDR1 LNHDA, CDR2 SQIVND (reference sequence). The CDR3 is made up of 15 amino acids. The V segment lost 4 bases and the J segment 0 bases; nucleotides outside the gene matches: 5. The CDR3 here is CASSTGTVSNYGYTF. The CDR3 nucleotides read TGTGCCAGTAGTACGGGGACAGTATCTAACTATGGCTACACCTTC.

The rearrangement links TRBV7-8 to TRBJ2-3; D unresolved. The CDR3 runs to 14 residues. V shed 1 base and J shed 4 bases, with 9 bases lying between them. The V gene's germline CDR1 is SGHVS and CDR2 FQNEAQ. DNA for the CDR3: TGTGCCAGCAGCTTAGGGGTGATCCCAGATACGCAGTATTTT. Translated: CASSLGVIPDTQYF.

The chain recombines TRBV19 with TRBJ2-1, with D possibly being TRBD2 (5 bases). Trimming took off 3 bases at V and 4 bases at J, with 13 bases between the two ends. CDR1 and CDR2 from the germline V gene are LNHDA and SQIVND (reference sequence). The CDR3 consists of 15 residues. The CDR3 is CASSIEPRGYNEQFF. CDR3 DNA: TGTGCCAGTAGTATCGAGCCCCGAGGGTACAATGAGCAGTTCTTC.

The chain links TRBV6-5 to TRBJ2-7; D is possibly TRBD1 (5 bases). The CDR3 runs 14 residues. Germline values: CDR1 MNHEY, CDR2 SVGAGI. Trimming took off 6 bases at V and 7 bases at J, with 19 bases between the two ends. The CDR3: CASRSDSGWMEQYF. The CDR3 nucleotides read TGTGCCAGCAGAAGCGACAGTGGGTGGATGGAGCAGTACTTC.

The gene calls are TRBV6-5 and TRBJ2-7, with 11 bases lining up with TRBD2. The CDR3 contains 15 residues. Germline CDR1 MNHEY, CDR2 SVGAGI. V lost 2 bases, J lost 2 bases, and 2 bases stayed unmatched. CDR3 nucleotide sequence: TGTGCCAGCAGTTACAAGGGACTAGCGGCCTACGAGCAGTACTTC. Amino acid sequence: CASSYKGLAAYEQYF.

This chain links TRBV28 with TRBJ2-5; D is undetermined. This CDR3 region has 13 residues. Germline V gene data show CDR1 as MDHEN and CDR2 as SYDVKM. Trimming stripped 6 bases from V and 4 bases from J, with 12 bases between. The CDR3 DNA reads as TGTGCCAGCAGGACTGGGATGACAGAGACCCAGTACTTC. Translating gives CASRTGMTETQYF.

This chain joins TRBV6-6 and TRBJ2-1; D is ambiguous. V shed 0 bases and J shed 0 bases, with 9 bases lying between them. Germline values: CDR1 MNHNY, CDR2 SVGAGI (reference sequence). The CDR3 covers 16 residues. The CDR3 region is CASSYSPESSYNEQFF. The CDR3 DNA reads TGTGCCAGCAGTTACTCTCCCGAGAGCTCCTACAATGAGCAGTTCTTC.

V and J are TRBV29-1 and TRBJ2-5; 14 bases agree with TRBD2. The germline CDR1 and CDR2 sequences are SQVTM and ANQGSEA. V trimming: 7 bases; J trimming: 13 bases; junction bases outside the gene matches: 11. The CDR3 loop spans 13 amino acids. The CDR3 loop is CSAIGLAGGRRYF. CDR3 coding DNA: TGCAGCGCCATCGGACTAGCGGGGGGCCGAAGGTACTTC.

The rearrangement links TRBV7-2 to TRBJ2-6, with no clear D. V shed 7 bases and J shed 0 bases, with 16 bases lying between them. This CDR3 spans 17 amino acids. Germline V gene sequence: CDR1 SGHTA, CDR2 FQGNSA. In DNA, the CDR3 is TGTGCCAGCACCCCTGGGGTTACCAGCTCTGGGGCCAACGTCCTGACTTTC. Translation: CASTPGVTSSGANVLTF.

The chain employs TRBV28 and TRBJ1-1; D unclear. The V end was cut by 2 bases, the J end by 0 bases, with 7 bases between. The germline V gene has CDR1 MDHEN and CDR2 SYDVKM. This CDR3 has 14 residues. In DNA, the CDR3 is TGTGCCAGCAGTTTACGGAACCTGAACACTGAAGCTTTCTTT. Translated: CASSLRNLNTEAFF.

V is TRBV27 and J is TRBJ2-7; the match to TRBD1 covers 7 bases. This CDR3 region has 16 residues. Germline assignment: CDR1 MNHEY and CDR2 SMNVEV (reference sequence). Losses at the gene ends were 5 bases for V and 3 bases for J; bases not matched to a gene: 13. CDR3 DNA: TGTGCCAGCAGTGTTCCAACAGGGGACAGAGTCTACGAGCAGTACTTC. This encodes CASSVPTGDRVYEQYF.

The CDR3 nucleotides are TGTGCCAGCAGCGACGGGGAAATCCCTGAAGCTTTCTTT. As protein: CASSDGEIPEAFF. The chain joins TRBV11-2 to TRBJ1-1; D is uncertain. The germline CDR1 and CDR2 sequences are SGHAT and FQNNGV. Trimming removed 5 bases from V and 6 bases from J, with 13 bases in between. This CDR3 is 13 amino acids long.

The V gene is TRBV29-1, the J gene TRBJ2-1; D is uncertain. The CDR3 totals 13 residues. Trimming shortened V by 4 bases and J by 4 bases, and 11 bases separated the two germline ends. CDR1 is SQVTM, CDR2 ANQGSEA, per germline. For the CDR3, the DNA is TGCAGCGTTGTTACCCCGACTTACAATGAGCAGTTCTTC. It yields the protein CSVVTPTYNEQFF.

The V call is TRBV5-1, the J call TRBJ2-7; 9 nucleotides align to TRBD1. Unmatched junction bases numbered 8, after V lost 4 bases and J lost 0 bases. Germline values: CDR1 SGHRS, CDR2 YFSETQ. The CDR3 totals 16 residues. The CDR3 reads CASSVESGQGSYEQYF. CDR3 DNA: TGCGCCAGCAGCGTAGAGTCGGGACAGGGCTCCTACGAGCAGTACTTC.